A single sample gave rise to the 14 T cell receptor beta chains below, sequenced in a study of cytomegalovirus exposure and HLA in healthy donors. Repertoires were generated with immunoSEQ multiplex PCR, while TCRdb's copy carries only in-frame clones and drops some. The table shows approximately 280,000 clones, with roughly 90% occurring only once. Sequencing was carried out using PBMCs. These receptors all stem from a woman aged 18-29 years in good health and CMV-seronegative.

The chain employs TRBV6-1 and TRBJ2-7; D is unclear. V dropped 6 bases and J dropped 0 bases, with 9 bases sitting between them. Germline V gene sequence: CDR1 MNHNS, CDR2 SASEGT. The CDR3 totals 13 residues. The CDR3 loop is CASSPRSSYEQYF. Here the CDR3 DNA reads TGTGCCAGCAGCCCCAGAAGCTCCTACGAGCAGTACTTC.

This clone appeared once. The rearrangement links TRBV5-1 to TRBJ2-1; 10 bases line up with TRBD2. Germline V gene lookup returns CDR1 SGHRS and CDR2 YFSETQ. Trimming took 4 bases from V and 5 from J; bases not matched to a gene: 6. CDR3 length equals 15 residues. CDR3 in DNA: TGCGCCAGCAGCCAAGGGACTAGCGCCGACAATGAGCAGTTCTTC. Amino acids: CASSQGTSADNEQFF.

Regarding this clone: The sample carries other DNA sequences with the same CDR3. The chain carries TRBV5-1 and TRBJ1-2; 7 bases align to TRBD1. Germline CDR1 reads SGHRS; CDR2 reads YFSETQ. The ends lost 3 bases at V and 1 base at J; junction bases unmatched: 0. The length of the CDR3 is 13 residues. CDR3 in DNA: TGCGCCAGCAGCTCAGGGGGTAACTATGGCTACACCTTC. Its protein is CASSSGGNYGYTF.

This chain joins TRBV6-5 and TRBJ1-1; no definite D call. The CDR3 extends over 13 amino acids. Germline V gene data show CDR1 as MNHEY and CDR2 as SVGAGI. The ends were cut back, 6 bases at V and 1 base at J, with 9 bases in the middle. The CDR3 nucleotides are TGTGCCAGCAGGAATAGTCAGAACACTGAAGCTTTCTTT. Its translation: CASRNSQNTEAFF.

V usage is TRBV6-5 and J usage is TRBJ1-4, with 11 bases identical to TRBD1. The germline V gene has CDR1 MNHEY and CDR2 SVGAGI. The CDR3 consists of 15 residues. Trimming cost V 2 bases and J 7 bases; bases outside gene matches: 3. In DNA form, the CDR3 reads TGTGCCAGCAGTTACATCGGGACAGGGGGTGAAAAACTGTTTTTT. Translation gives CASSYIGTGGEKLFF.

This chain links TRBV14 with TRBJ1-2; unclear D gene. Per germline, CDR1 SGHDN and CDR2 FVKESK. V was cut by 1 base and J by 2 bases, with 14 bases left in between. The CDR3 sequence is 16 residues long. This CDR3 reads CASSQASGQPNYGYTF. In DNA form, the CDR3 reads TGTGCCAGCAGCCAAGCGAGCGGGCAACCAAACTATGGCTACACCTTC.

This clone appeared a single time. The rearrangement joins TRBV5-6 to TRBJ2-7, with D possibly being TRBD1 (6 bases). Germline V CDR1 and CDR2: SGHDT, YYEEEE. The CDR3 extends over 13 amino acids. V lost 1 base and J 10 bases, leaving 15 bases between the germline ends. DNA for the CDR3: TGTGCCAGCAGCTTGACTGGCAGGGGCGGACAGTACTTC. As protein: CASSLTGRGGQYF.

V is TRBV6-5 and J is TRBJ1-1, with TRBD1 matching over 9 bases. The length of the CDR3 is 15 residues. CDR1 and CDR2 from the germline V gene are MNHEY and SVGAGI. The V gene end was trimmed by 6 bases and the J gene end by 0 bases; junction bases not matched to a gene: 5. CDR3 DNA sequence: TGTGCCAGCAGCCGGACAGGGGTGATGAACACTGAAGCTTTCTTT. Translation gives CASSRTGVMNTEAFF.

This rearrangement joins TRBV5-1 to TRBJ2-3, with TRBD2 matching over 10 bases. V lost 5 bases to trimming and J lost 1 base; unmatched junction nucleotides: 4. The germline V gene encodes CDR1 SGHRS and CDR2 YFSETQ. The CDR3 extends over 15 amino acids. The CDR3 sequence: CASRYLAGGTDTQYF. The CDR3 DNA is TGCGCCAGCAGATACCTAGCGGGAGGCACAGATACGCAGTATTTT.

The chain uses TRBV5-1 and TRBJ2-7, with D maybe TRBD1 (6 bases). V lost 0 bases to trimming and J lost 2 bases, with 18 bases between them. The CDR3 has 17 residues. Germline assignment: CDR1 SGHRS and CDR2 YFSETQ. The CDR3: CASSLVLGATPTYEQYF. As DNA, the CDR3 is TGCGCCAGCAGCTTGGTCTTGGGGGCAACTCCCACCTACGAGCAGTACTTC.

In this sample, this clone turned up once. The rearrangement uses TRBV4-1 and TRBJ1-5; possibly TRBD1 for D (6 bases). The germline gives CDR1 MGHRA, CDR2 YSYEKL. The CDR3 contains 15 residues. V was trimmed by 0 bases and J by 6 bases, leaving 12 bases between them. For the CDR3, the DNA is TGCGCCAGCAGCCAAGAACAGGGCGGGGGTCAGCCCCAGCATTTT. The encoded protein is CASSQEQGGGQPQHF.

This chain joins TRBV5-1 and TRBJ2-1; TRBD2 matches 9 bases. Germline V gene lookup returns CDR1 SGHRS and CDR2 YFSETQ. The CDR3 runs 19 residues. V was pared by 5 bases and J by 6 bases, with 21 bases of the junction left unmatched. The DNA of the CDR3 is TGCGCCAGCAGACAAAGCGGGAGGCCTCGAACCATGCGCGCCAATGAGCAGTTCTTC. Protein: CASRQSGRPRTMRANEQFF.

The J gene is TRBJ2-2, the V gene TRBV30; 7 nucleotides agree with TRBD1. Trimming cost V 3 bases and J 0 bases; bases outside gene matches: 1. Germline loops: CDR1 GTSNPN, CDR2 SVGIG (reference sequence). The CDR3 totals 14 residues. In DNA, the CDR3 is TGTGCCTGGAGGGGACAGTCGAACACCGGGGAGCTGTTTTTT. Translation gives CAWRGQSNTGELFF.

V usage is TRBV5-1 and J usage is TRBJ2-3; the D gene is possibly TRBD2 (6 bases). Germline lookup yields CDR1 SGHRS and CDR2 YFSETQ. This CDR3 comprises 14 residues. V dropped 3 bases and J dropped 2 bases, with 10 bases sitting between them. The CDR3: CASSSGGNTDTQYF. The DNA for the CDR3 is TGCGCCAGCAGCTCTGGGGGGAACACAGATACGCAGTATTTT. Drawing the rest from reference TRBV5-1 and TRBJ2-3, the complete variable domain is KAGVTQTPRYLIKTRGQQVTLSCSPISGHRSVSWYQQTPGQGLQFLFEYFSETQRNKGNFPGRFSGRQFSNSRSEMNVSTLELGDSALYLCASSSGGNTDTQYFGPGTRLTVL.